The 9 T cell receptor beta chains reported below all come from one sample, sequenced in a study of T cells in Graves' hyperthyroidism and ophthalmopathy. Authors of the study amplified TCR beta CDR3 regions from RNA transcripts. TCR CDR3 regions were first amplified by RT-PCR with HTBI primers. A single record per CDR3 protein comes from TCRdb applying MiXCR to the multiplex PCR reads. The table records a few hundred thousand distinct CDR3 sequences, about 12% of them present only once. Sequencing input: blood. Receptors originate from a woman under 30 with Graves' hyperthyroidism.

The CDR3 reads CASRQVPANTGELFF. DNA of the CDR3: TGTGCCAGCAGACAGGTCCCAGCGAACACCGGGGAGCTGTTTTTT. The rearrangement joins TRBV6-2 or TRBV6-3 to TRBJ2-2; D might be TRBD1 (5 bases). CDR1 MNHEY and CDR2 SVGEGT come from the germline V gene. This CDR3 has 15 amino acids. The V gene lost 6 bases and the J gene lost 0 bases, with 11 bases spanning the gap.

CDR3 amino acids: CAWRGIMGQESSYEQYF. The DNA for the CDR3 is TGTGCCTGGAGGGGGATAATGGGGCAGGAAAGCTCCTACGAGCAGTACTTC. This chain connects TRBV30 to TRBJ2-7; tentatively, D is TRBD1 (5 bases). Trimming left V 3 bases short and J 0 bases short, with 21 bases between. Germline V lookup: CDR1 GTSNPN, CDR2 SVGIG (reference sequence). The CDR3 loop spans 17 amino acids.

The gene calls are TRBV27 and TRBJ1-4; tentatively, D is TRBD1 (5 bases). Germline CDR1 and CDR2: MNHEY and SMNVEV (reference sequence). The CDR3 has 13 amino acids. V was shortened by 3 bases and J by 12 bases, with 14 bases between the two germline ends. This CDR3 reads CASSFLGDRELFF. The CDR3 DNA reads as TGTGCCAGCAGTTTTTTGGGGGATCGGGAACTGTTTTTT. The full variable domain, rest sourced from reference TRBV27 and TRBJ1-4, is EAQVTQNPRYLITVTGKKLTVTCSQNMNHEYMSWYRQDPGLGLRQIYYSMNVEVTDKGDVPEGYKVSRKEKRNFPLILESPSPNQTSLYFCASSFLGDRELFFGSGTQLSVL.

Ten or more counts support this clonotype. The chain combines TRBV7-2 with TRBJ2-1, with 7 bases lining up with TRBD2. Germline V gene sequence: CDR1 SGHTA, CDR2 FQGNSA. The CDR3 is made up of 16 amino acids. V was clipped by 1 base and J by 6 bases; unmatched bases: 9. In DNA, the CDR3 is TGTGCCAGCAGCTTAGAGGCGGGAGCATTTAGCAATGAGCAGTTCTTC. This sequence encodes CASSLEAGAFSNEQFF.

The genes are TRBV11-2 and TRBJ1-1; no clear D gene. Trimming took 2 bases from V and 4 from J, leaving 8 bases between them. The germline CDR1 and CDR2 sequences are SGHAT and FQNNGV. The CDR3 is 13 residues long. This chain's CDR3 is CASSLSHRTEAFF. The CDR3 bases are TGTGCCAGCAGCTTAAGTCATCGCACTGAAGCTTTCTTT.

This clonotype came up many times. This chain joins TRBV20-1 and TRBJ2-7, with TRBD2 matching over 8 bases. V lost 3 bases and J lost 0; bases outside the gene matches: 1. This CDR3 contains 13 residues. From germline, CDR1 is DFQATT and CDR2 SNEGSKA (reference sequence). CDR3: CSASSGNSYEQYF. DNA of the CDR3: TGCAGTGCTAGTAGCGGGAACTCCTACGAGCAGTACTTC.

In its sample, this clonotype was seen many times. The chain carries TRBV10-1 and TRBJ2-2, with 7 bases identical to TRBD1. CDR1 WNHNN and CDR2 SYGVQD come from the germline V gene (reference sequence). This CDR3 spans 15 amino acids. With V trimmed by 5 bases and J by 0 bases, 3 bases remained unmatched. Here the CDR3 reads CASSTGTANTGELFF. CDR3 DNA sequence: TGCGCCAGCAGTACCGGGACAGCGAACACCGGGGAGCTGTTTTTT.

The chain combines TRBV28 with TRBJ2-1; tentatively, D is TRBD1 (5 bases). The ends were cut back, 6 bases at V and 8 bases at J, with 14 bases in the middle. Germline V gives CDR1 MDHEN, CDR2 SYDVKM. CDR3 length: 13 amino acids. CDR3 nucleotides: TGTGCCAGCAGGGACAAATGGGTGGATGAGCAGTTCTTC. It codes for CASRDKWVDEQFF.

The CDR3 loop is CSASSDGDYGYTF. The CDR3 DNA is TGCAGTGCTAGTTCAGACGGAGACTATGGCTACACCTTC. The rearrangement uses TRBV20-1 and TRBJ1-2, with D unclear. Germline loops: CDR1 DFQATT, CDR2 SNEGSKA (reference sequence). The CDR3 runs 13 residues. Trimming left V 3 bases short and J 3 bases short, with 11 bases between.